The 14 T cell receptor beta chains below come from one sample, sequenced in a study of T cell responses to AZD1222 COVID-19 vaccine. Using immunoSEQ multiplex PCR, the repertoire was profiled, and TCRdb retains in-frame clones only, with some absent. The table includes tens of thousands of clones, approximately 85% detected once. The source material was peripheral blood, sampled 28 days after the second AZD1222 dose. The receptors stem from an adult who received the AZD1222 COVID-19 vaccine.

The rearrangement joins TRBV7-2 to TRBJ1-1, with D tentatively TRBD1 (6 bases). From germline, CDR1 is SGHTA and CDR2 FQGNSA. Between the trimmed V and J ends, which lost 8 bases and 5 bases, there was a span of 12 bases. There are 12 residues in the CDR3. As DNA, the CDR3 is TGTGCCAGCCGGGGGCGGGGGACTGAAGCTTTCTTT. As protein: CASRGRGTEAFF.

The chain links TRBV5-1 to TRBJ1-1; D possibly corresponds to TRBD1 (5 bases). CDR3 length: 14 amino acids. V shed 0 bases and J shed 3 bases, with 9 bases lying between them. Germline lookup yields CDR1 SGHRS and CDR2 YFSETQ. This CDR3 is CASSLARADTEAFF. The CDR3 nucleotides read TGCGCCAGCAGCTTGGCCAGGGCGGACACTGAAGCTTTCTTT.

CDR3 residues: CASQDFSNTGELFF. CDR3 DNA: TGCGCCAGCCAAGATTTCTCGAACACCGGGGAGCTGTTTTTT. This rearrangement joins TRBV5-1 to TRBJ2-2; D remains unclear. The CDR3 has 14 residues. V was shortened by 7 bases and J by 0 bases, with 10 bases between the two germline ends. Germline CDR1 reads SGHRS; CDR2 reads YFSETQ.

The J gene is TRBJ1-6, the V gene TRBV27, with 7 positions matching TRBD1. CDR1 is MNHEY and CDR2 is SMNVEV in the germline V gene (reference sequence). Losses at the gene ends were 3 bases for V and 8 bases for J; bases not matched to a gene: 4. CDR3 length: 14 residues. CDR3 protein: CASSFGTDYSPLHF. Here the CDR3 DNA reads TGTGCCAGCAGTTTCGGGACAGACTATTCACCCCTCCACTTT.

The chain employs TRBV5-1 and TRBJ1-2; the match to TRBD1 covers 8 bases. The germline V gene encodes CDR1 SGHRS and CDR2 YFSETQ. V shed 3 bases, J shed 6 bases, and the junction held 10 bases outside the gene matches. The CDR3 consists of 15 residues. CDR3 amino acids: CASSWDGQGSDGYTF. The CDR3 region has the DNA TGCGCCAGCAGCTGGGACGGACAGGGATCAGATGGCTACACCTTC.

The chain carries TRBV5-1 and TRBJ2-7; D tentatively reads TRBD1 or TRBD2 (6 bases each). The germline V and J ends were trimmed by 0 bases and 2 bases, with 15 bases remaining between them. There are 16 residues in the CDR3. CDR1 SGHRS and CDR2 YFSETQ come from the germline V gene. As DNA, the CDR3 is TGCGCCAGCAGCTTGGCACAGGGAACGGGAGCCTACGAGCAGTACTTC. Protein sequence: CASSLAQGTGAYEQYF.

V usage is TRBV3-1 (or the pseudogene TRBV3-2) and J usage is TRBJ2-7; D call uncertain. This CDR3 has 13 amino acids. V was trimmed by 0 bases and J by 3 bases, leaving 6 bases between them. Germline V lookup: CDR1 LGHDT, CDR2 YNNKEL (reference sequence). For the CDR3, the DNA is TGTGCCAGCAGCCAAGAACTGGGCTACGAGCAGTACTTC. Protein: CASSQELGYEQYF.

The V and J genes are TRBV15 and TRBJ1-1; D not certain. Trimming stripped 1 base from V and 1 base from J, with 10 bases between. The CDR3 has 15 residues. The germline V gene encodes CDR1 LNHNV and CDR2 YYDKDF (reference sequence). CDR3 in DNA: TGTGCCACCAGCAGAGGTTCTGAGGCGAACACTGAAGCTTTCTTT. Amino acids: CATSRGSEANTEAFF.

Here the CDR3 DNA reads TGTGCCAGCTCACCGAGAGACAGGGGAGGTAATGGCTACACCTTC. Protein: CASSPRDRGGNGYTF. The chain recombines TRBV18 with TRBJ1-2; 8 bases are shared with TRBD1. The CDR3 has 15 residues. Germline CDR1 is KGHSH and CDR2 is LQKENI. Trimming at V came to 3 bases and at J to 6 bases, leaving 9 bases not matched to a gene.

The chain carries TRBV5-1 and TRBJ2-5; D is unresolved. Deletions cut 4 bases from V and 7 bases from J, with 20 bases between. Germline V gene data show CDR1 as SGHRS and CDR2 as YFSETQ. The CDR3 sequence is 15 residues long. The CDR3 protein is CASSPTIIDSGTQYF. CDR3 DNA: TGCGCCAGCAGCCCTACTATCATAGACTCTGGGACCCAGTACTTC.

The chain couples TRBV6-5 to TRBJ2-1; 14 bases map to TRBD2. Unmatched junction bases numbered 5, after V lost 5 bases and J lost 8 bases. The CDR3 spans 15 residues. Looked up from germline, CDR1 is MNHEY and CDR2 is SVGAGI. The CDR3 sequence is CASSTGLAGVYEQFF. The CDR3 coding sequence is TGTGCCAGCAGTACGGGACTAGCGGGAGTCTATGAGCAGTTCTTC.

This clone was detected only once. The gene calls are TRBV7-3 and TRBJ2-1; the match to TRBD2 covers 9 bases. CDR3 length equals 15 residues. CDR1 SGHTA and CDR2 FQGTGA come from the germline V gene. J lost 4 bases, V lost 4 bases, and 5 bases had no gene match. CDR3 DNA sequence: TGTGCCAGCAGCTCGAGACTAGCGGTTTACAATGAGCAGTTCTTC. Translating it yields CASSSRLAVYNEQFF.

The DNA of the CDR3 is TGTGCCAGCAGCCCAGACAGGGAGATCTATGGCTACACCTTC. Its translation is CASSPDREIYGYTF. J is TRBJ1-2 and V is TRBV6-6, with TRBD1 matching 7 bases. This CDR3 is 14 amino acids long. In germline, CDR1 is MNHNY, CDR2 SVGAGI (reference sequence). V lost 6 bases to trimming and J lost 4 bases; unmatched junction nucleotides: 8.

The chain uses TRBV7-8 and TRBJ2-1; 8 bases are a match to TRBD2. V was pared by 5 bases and J by 1 base, with 10 bases of the junction left unmatched. Per germline, CDR1 SGHVS and CDR2 FQNEAQ. The CDR3 covers 17 residues. For the CDR3, the DNA is TGTGCCAGCAGCAAACAGCAAGCGGGAGTATCCTACAATGAGCAGTTCTTC. Its protein product is CASSKQQAGVSYNEQFF. Filled out from reference TRBV7-8 and TRBJ2-1, the complete variable domain reads GAGVSQSPRYKVAKRGQDVALRCDPISGHVSLFWYQQALGQGPEFLTYFQNEAQLDKSGLPSDRFFAERPEGSVSTLKIQRTQQEDSAVYLCASSKQQAGVSYNEQFFGPGTRLTVL.